This TCR beta chain appears in the sequencing data of a study of a mutant IDH1 vaccine in newly diagnosed glioma. Study-level findings and limits: More than 80% of patients showed vaccine-induced immune responses across multiple MHC alleles.

V gave up 4 bases and J gave up 11 bases, with 11 bases separating them. Germline V gene data show CDR1 as MNHNY and CDR2 as SVGAGI (reference sequence). This CDR3 is 11 amino acids long. The time point: baseline, week 1 (first vaccination visit). Treatment meaning: pre-vaccination baseline after standard-of-care therapy. Assay: immunoSEQ multiplex PCR; the TCRdb copy retains only in-frame clones and omits some. The sample holds fewer than 45,000 clones, over 85% seen once. With regard to this clone: Antigen unknown.

This sequence originates from a young man with glioma. The V gene is TRBV6-6, the J gene TRBJ1-1; D call uncertain. This specimen consisted of PBMCs, obtained from a glioma patient treated with radiotherapy, temozolomide or both. The CDR3 region has the DNA TGTGCCAGCAGTTCCCTATTTTGGGCTTTCTTT. It translates to CASSSLFWAFF.